The source of this TCR beta chain is a study of blood T cell repertoires in COVID-19. Authors' analysis steps: Amplification of reference gene primers was used by the study to estimate nucleated cell counts. The assay was immunoSEQ multiplex PCR, and TCRdb's table has in-frame clones only and misses some. V and J calls and clone size are given by that table; D and trimming were obtained from the DNA. The table records 250,000 to 300,000 clones, approximately 90% of them present only once. CDR3 length: 17 residues. V was shortened by 5 bases and J by 2 bases, with 19 bases between the two germline ends. In germline, CDR1 is LNHDA, CDR2 SQIVND (reference sequence).

V is TRBV19 and J is TRBJ1-5; D unresolved. The clonotype originates from a man between 18 and 29 years old with active or convalescent COVID-19. Sequenced input: peripheral blood. CDR3 in DNA: TGTGCCAGTAGTCTAGTCTCCGGAGCCCTAGGCAATCAGCCCCAGCATTTT. It yields the protein CASSLVSGALGNQPQHF.